These T cell receptor beta chains were read from a single sample in a study of shared clonotypes between healthy human individuals. The protocol was immunoSEQ multiplex PCR, while the TCRdb copy is restricted to in-frame clones and leaves out a portion. Found here are about 680,000 clones, approximately 79% of them singletons; the top ten hold under 2%. Sequenced input: memory CD4+ T cells sorted from blood. The origin of the receptors is a young woman in good health. Both conserved end residues are part of each CDR3. The D gene is left open where the match is weak. Expanded clones get a size class; other rows say once, few or many, or leave the size out.

D gene,V gene,clone size,J gene,CDR3 protein,CDR3 DNA
.,TRBV29-1,.,TRBJ1-2,CSGGGDYGYTF,TGCAGCGGTGGGGGAGACTATGGCTACACCTTC
.,TRBV10-3,.,TRBJ2-5,CAISESGAGEGETQYF,TGTGCCATCAGTGAGTCGGGGGCGGGAGAGGGAGAGACCCAGTACTTC
.,TRBV27,.,TRBJ2-5,CASSLSRGLETQYF,TGTGCCAGCAGTTTATCGCGGGGTTTGGAGACCCAGTACTTC
.,TRBV2,once,TRBJ1-5,CASRGQGDGPQHF,TGTGCCAGCAGAGGGCAGGGAGATGGACCCCAGCATTTT
.,TRBV18,.,TRBJ2-1,CASSPGGGVREQFF,TGTGCCAGCTCACCGGGCGGCGGGGTCCGGGAGCAGTTCTTC
.,TRBV5-1,.,TRBJ2-2,CASSNPTRDTGELFF,TGCGCCAGCAGCAACCCGACTAGGGACACCGGGGAGCTGTTTTTT
TRBD1,TRBV7-9,.,TRBJ1-2,CASTPGTGQFSGYTF,TGTGCCAGCACCCCCGGGACAGGGCAATTTAGTGGCTACACCTTC
.,TRBV7-2,.,TRBJ2-5,CASSTPGDSQETQYF,TGTGCCAGCAGCACCCCCGGGGACTCTCAAGAGACCCAGTACTTC
.,TRBV18,.,TRBJ2-5,CASSPPSKETQYF,TGTGCCAGCTCACCACCGAGTAAAGAGACCCAGTACTTC
.,TRBV27,.,TRBJ1-3,CASKTGSGNTIYF,TGTGCCAGCAAGACCGGCTCTGGAAACACCATATATTTT
.,TRBV6-5,.,TRBJ1-4,CASSFGQVNEKLFF,TGTGCCAGCAGTTTTGGGCAGGTTAATGAAAAACTGTTTTTT
TRBD2,TRBV5-1,.,TRBJ2-7,CASSLDGLAGSYEQYF,TGCGCCAGCAGCTTGGACGGGCTAGCGGGATCCTACGAGCAGTACTTC
.,TRBV15,.,TRBJ1-5,CATSRDRGGSGQPQHF,TGTGCCACCAGCAGAGATCGAGGCGGGTCAGGTCAGCCCCAGCATTTT
.,TRBV5-1,.,TRBJ1-5,CASSFVAGPNQPQHF,TGCGCCAGCAGCTTCGTGGCGGGGCCTAATCAGCCCCAGCATTTT
TRBD1,TRBV6-1,few,TRBJ2-7,CASSEGTGKFEQYF,TGTGCCAGCAGTGAAGGGACAGGGAAGTTCGAGCAGTACTTC
.,TRBV5-6,few,TRBJ1-3,CASSLVRAYGNTIYF,TGTGCCAGCAGCTTGGTTAGGGCTTATGGAAACACCATATATTTT
TRBD1,TRBV5-6,.,TRBJ1-2,CASSPPGQGNYGYTF,TGTGCCAGCAGCCCCCCGGGACAGGGGAACTATGGCTACACCTTC
.,TRBV28,few,TRBJ1-4,CASSLSPGQGGEKLFF,TGTGCCAGCAGTTTAAGCCCGGGGCAGGGAGGTGAAAAACTGTTTTTT
.,TRBV9,.,TRBJ2-5,CASSVALDWLQETQYF,TGTGCCAGCAGCGTAGCATTGGACTGGCTACAAGAGACCCAGTACTTC
TRBD1,TRBV30,.,TRBJ2-7,CAWTAGTAPYEQYF,TGTGCCTGGACGGCCGGGACAGCACCCTACGAGCAGTACTTC
.,TRBV5-1,.,TRBJ1-5,CASSLGANSNQPQHF,TGCGCCAGCAGCTTGGGGGCTAATAGCAATCAGCCCCAGCATTTT
.,TRBV19,.,TRBJ1-5,CASRIFRQVSNQPQHF,TGTGCCAGTAGGATCTTCCGGCAGGTTAGCAATCAGCCCCAGCATTTT
TRBD2,TRBV7-8,.,TRBJ2-1,CASSLVSGYSDEQFF,TGTGCCAGCAGCTTAGTTAGCGGGTATTCGGATGAGCAGTTCTTC